These 14 T cell receptor beta chains originate from one sample sequenced in a study of cytomegalovirus exposure and HLA in healthy donors. The PCR had 60 Vbeta and 13 Jbeta primers. Only in-frame clones appear in the TCRdb table, and some are missing; sequencing was by immunoSEQ multiplex PCR. The sample lists over 150,000 clones, roughly 85% occurring once. Sequencing used PBMCs. The receptors stem from a man aged 25-45 years in good health and CMV-seropositive.

The chain combines TRBV5-1 with TRBJ2-3, with TRBD2 identical over 8 bases. CDR1 is SGHRS, CDR2 YFSETQ, per germline. After removal of 3 bases from V and 3 bases from J, the junction contained 6 bases not matched to a gene. The CDR3 has 15 amino acids. CDR3 amino acids: CASSSLAGMTDTQYF. Here the CDR3 DNA reads TGCGCCAGCAGCTCGTTAGCGGGGATGACAGATACGCAGTATTTT.

The V gene is TRBV14, the J gene TRBJ1-3, with 9 bases lining up with TRBD1. Germline V gene sequence: CDR1 SGHDN, CDR2 FVKESK. The length of the CDR3 is 17 residues. J was trimmed by 4 bases and V by 2 bases; bases with no gene match: 9. The CDR3 nucleotides are TGTGCCAGCAGCCAACCCCCCGGGACAGGGACCGGAAACACCATATATTTT. Translated: CASSQPPGTGTGNTIYF.

This rearrangement joins TRBV21-1 to TRBJ2-7; the table's D gene call, TRBD2, was not cross checked with the DNA. TRBV21-1 is flagged as a pseudogene. This CDR3 comprises 14 residues. CDR3 in DNA: TGTGCCAGCAGCACAAGACTAGAGGCCAACGAGCAGTACTTC. Translation: CASSTRLEANEQYF.

This clone turned up a few times. The V gene is TRBV4-1, the J gene TRBJ2-7; 10 bases align to TRBD2. This CDR3 is 16 amino acids long. The ends lost 1 base at V and 1 base at J; junction bases unmatched: 4. Per germline, CDR1 MGHRA and CDR2 YSYEKL. The CDR3 nucleotides read TGCGCCAGCAGCCAAGCGGTGACTAGCGGGTCCTACGAGCAGTACTTC. This codes for CASSQAVTSGSYEQYF.

About this clone itself: Other DNA sequences in the sample encode the same CDR3. This chain links TRBV5-1 with TRBJ1-1, with a tentative D call TRBD1 (5 bases). The V end lost 2 bases, the J end lost 1 base, and 6 bases lay between the germline ends. Germline values: CDR1 SGHRS, CDR2 YFSETQ. The CDR3 length is 13 residues. The CDR3 DNA reads TGCGCCAGCAGCTTCACAGGGAACACTGAAGCTTTCTTT. Amino acids: CASSFTGNTEAFF.

The chain couples TRBV5-4 to TRBJ1-2, with D perhaps TRBD1 (5 bases). The V end was cut by 4 bases, the J end by 4 bases, with 17 bases between. The CDR3 is made up of 15 amino acids. Per the germline V gene, CDR1 is SGHNT and CDR2 is YYREEE (reference sequence). CDR3 protein: CASSLGGDQGYGYTF. The CDR3 coding sequence is TGTGCCAGCAGCCTCGGCGGGGATCAGGGCTATGGCTACACCTTC.

The chain carries TRBV7-9 and TRBJ1-2; TRBD1 matches 7 bases. Germline values: CDR1 SEHNR, CDR2 FQNEAQ (reference sequence). CDR3 length: 14 residues. V lost 0 bases to trimming and J lost 14 bases; unmatched junction nucleotides: 12. CDR3 sequence reads: CASSLAPTGTALTF. The CDR3 DNA sequence: TGTGCCAGCAGCTTAGCCCCTACCGGGACAGCGCTTACCTTC. Using reference TRBV7-9 and TRBJ1-2 for the parts outside the CDR3, the full variable domain is DTGVSQNPRHKITKRGQNVTFRCDPISEHNRLYWYRQTLGQGPEFLTYFQNEAQLEKSRLLSDRFSAERPKGSFSTLEIQRTEQGDSAMYLCASSLAPTGTALTFGSGTRLTVV.

The chain is built from TRBV6-5 and TRBJ1-2; D uncertain. CDR1 and CDR2 from the germline V gene are MNHEY and SVGAGI. There are 14 residues in the CDR3. V dropped 8 bases and J dropped 4 bases, with 17 bases sitting between them. The CDR3 DNA is TGTGCCAGCGCCGCCGACCGGACTTCCTATGGCTACACCTTC. It specifies CASAADRTSYGYTF.

This chain connects TRBV21-1 to TRBJ1-1. TRBV21-1 represents a pseudogene. The CDR3 is 15 residues long. CDR3 amino acids: CASSPPRPLRTEAFF. The CDR3 region has the DNA TGTGCCAGCAGCCCACCTAGGCCCCTCCGGACTGAAGCTTTCTTT.

This clone has a single count. The CDR3 protein is CASSHPEAGALYGYTF. Written as DNA, the CDR3 is TGTGCCAGCAGCCACCCAGAGGCAGGGGCCCTCTATGGCTACACCTTC. The chain employs TRBV5-6 and TRBJ1-2, with a tentative D call TRBD1 (6 bases). CDR1 and CDR2 (germline): SGHDT, YYEEEE. This CDR3 comprises 16 residues. Between the trimmed V and J ends, which lost 4 bases and 4 bases, there was a span of 20 bases.

The gene calls are TRBV2 and TRBJ2-5; D gene uncertain. The germline V and J ends were trimmed by 2 bases and 3 bases, with 10 bases remaining between them. CDR3 size: 14 residues. Germline V gene lookup returns CDR1 SNHLY and CDR2 FYNNEI. The CDR3 coding sequence is TGTGCCAGCAGTGAACTACTCTCCGAAGAGACCCAGTACTTC. This encodes CASSELLSEETQYF.

This chain joins TRBV29-1 and TRBJ2-7, with 10 bases fitting TRBD1. This CDR3 has 13 residues. The germline V gene encodes CDR1 SQVTM and CDR2 ANQGSEA. V shed 4 bases, J shed 4 bases, and the junction held 4 bases outside the gene matches. CDR3 residues: CSVVRDRGYEQYF. In nucleotides, the CDR3 is TGCAGCGTTGTCCGGGACAGGGGTTACGAGCAGTACTTC.

The CDR3 protein is CASSSGQGSNGYTF. As DNA, the CDR3 is TGTGCCAGTAGTTCCGGACAGGGGTCGAATGGCTACACCTTC. This chain joins TRBV19 and TRBJ1-2, with TRBD1 matching 9 bases. This CDR3 is built from 14 residues. The germline CDR1 and CDR2 sequences are LNHDA and SQIVND (reference sequence). The J segment lost 6 bases and the V segment lost 5 bases, leaving 7 bases of the junction unmatched.

The V gene is TRBV6-5, the J gene TRBJ1-6; D possibly corresponds to TRBD1 (6 bases). The V gene lost 0 bases and the J gene lost 10 bases, with 13 bases spanning the gap. Germline CDR1 reads MNHEY; CDR2 reads SVGAGI. The CDR3 extends over 15 amino acids. The CDR3 nucleotides read TGTGCCAGCAGTTACTCGAGGCGGGGGGGCTCACCCCTCCACTTT. Translated: CASSYSRRGGSPLHF.